This T cell receptor beta chain was captured by sequencing in a study of CD8+CD57+ T cells in acquired aplastic anemia. Study overall: The study obtained an average of roughly 3 ug of DNA from sorted CD4+ and CD8+ cells. Healthy donors had, on average, around 11 million reads for their CD4+ cells.

Investigators profiled TCR beta VDJ and CDR3 from genomic DNA template. TCRdb re-called the reads through MiXCR, storing one row per CDR3 protein. Of 100,000 to 150,000 distinct CDR3 sequences in the sample, 48% were seen once. This clonotype was seen only a few times. Its antigen remains unknown. Broader study findings: The same twenty-nine CD8+ CDR3 sequences occurred in patients and in controls. Researchers reported that CD8+ Simpson's diversity was not significantly different in patients versus controls.

The germline CDR1 and CDR2 sequences are LNHDA and SQIVND (reference sequence). There are 12 residues in the CDR3. The germline V and J ends were trimmed by 8 bases and 4 bases, with 11 bases remaining between them. The genes are TRBV19 and TRBJ1-1; D is possibly TRBD1 (5 bases). Sample: sorted CD4+, CD8+, or CD8+CD57+ T cells (not recorded which) from PBMCs. The sequence derives from a human donor in good health, serving as a control. The CDR3 here is CASAAGTTEAFF. The CDR3 DNA follows: TGTGCCAGTGCTGCGGGGACCACTGAAGCTTTCTTT.